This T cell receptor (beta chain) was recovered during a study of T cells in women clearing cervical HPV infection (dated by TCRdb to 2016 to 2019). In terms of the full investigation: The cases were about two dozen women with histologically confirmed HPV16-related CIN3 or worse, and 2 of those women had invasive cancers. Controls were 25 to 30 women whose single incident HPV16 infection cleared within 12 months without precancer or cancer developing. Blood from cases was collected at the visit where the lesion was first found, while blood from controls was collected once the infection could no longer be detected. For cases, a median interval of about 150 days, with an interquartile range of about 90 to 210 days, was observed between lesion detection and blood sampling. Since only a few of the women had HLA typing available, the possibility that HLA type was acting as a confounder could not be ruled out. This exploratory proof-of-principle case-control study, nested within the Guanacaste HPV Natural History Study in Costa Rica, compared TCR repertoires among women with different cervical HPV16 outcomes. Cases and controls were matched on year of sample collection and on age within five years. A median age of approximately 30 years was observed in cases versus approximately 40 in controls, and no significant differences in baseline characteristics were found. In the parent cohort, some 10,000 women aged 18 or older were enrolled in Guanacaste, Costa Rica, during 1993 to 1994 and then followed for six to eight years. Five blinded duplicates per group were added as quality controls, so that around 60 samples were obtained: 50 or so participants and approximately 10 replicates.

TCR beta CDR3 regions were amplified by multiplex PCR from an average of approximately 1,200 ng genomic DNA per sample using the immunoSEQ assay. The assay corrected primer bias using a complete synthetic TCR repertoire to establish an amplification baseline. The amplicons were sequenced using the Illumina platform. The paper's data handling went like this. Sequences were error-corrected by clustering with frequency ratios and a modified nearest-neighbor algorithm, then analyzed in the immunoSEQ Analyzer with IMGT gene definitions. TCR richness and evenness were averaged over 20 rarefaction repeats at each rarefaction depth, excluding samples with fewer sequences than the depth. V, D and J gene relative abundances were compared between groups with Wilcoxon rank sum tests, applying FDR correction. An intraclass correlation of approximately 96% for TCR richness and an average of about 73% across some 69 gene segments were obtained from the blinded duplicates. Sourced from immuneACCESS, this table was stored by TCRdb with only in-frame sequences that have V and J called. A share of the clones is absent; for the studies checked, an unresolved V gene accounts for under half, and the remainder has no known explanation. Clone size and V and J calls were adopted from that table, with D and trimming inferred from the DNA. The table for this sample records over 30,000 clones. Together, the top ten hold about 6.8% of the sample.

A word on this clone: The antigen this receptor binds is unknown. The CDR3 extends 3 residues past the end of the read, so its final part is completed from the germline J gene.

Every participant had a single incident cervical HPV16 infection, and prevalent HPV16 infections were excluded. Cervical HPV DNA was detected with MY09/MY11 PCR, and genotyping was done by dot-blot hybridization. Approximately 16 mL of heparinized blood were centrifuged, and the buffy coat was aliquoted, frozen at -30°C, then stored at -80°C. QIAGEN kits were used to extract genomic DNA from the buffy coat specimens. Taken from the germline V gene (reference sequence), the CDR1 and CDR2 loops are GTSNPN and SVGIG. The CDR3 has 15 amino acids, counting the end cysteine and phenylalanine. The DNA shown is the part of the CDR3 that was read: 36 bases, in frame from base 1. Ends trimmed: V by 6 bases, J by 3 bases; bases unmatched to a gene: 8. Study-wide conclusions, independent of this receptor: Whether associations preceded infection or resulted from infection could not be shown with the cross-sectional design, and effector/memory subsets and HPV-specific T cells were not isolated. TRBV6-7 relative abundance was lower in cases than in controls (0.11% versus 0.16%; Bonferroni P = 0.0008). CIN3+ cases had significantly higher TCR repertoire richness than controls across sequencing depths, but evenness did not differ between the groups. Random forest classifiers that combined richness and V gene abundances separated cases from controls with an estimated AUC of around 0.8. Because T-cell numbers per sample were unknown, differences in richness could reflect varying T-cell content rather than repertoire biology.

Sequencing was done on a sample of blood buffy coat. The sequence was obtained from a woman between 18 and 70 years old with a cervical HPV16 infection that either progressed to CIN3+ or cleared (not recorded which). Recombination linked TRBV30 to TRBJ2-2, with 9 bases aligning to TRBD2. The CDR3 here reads CACLAGGPDTGELFF. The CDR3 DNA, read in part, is TGTGCCTGTTTGGCGGGGGGGCCGGACACCGGGGAG.